This TCR beta chain is drawn from a study of blood T cell repertoires in COVID-19. The germline V gene has CDR1 KGHDR and CDR2 SFDVKD. V lost 0 bases and J lost 2, with 10 bases in between. This CDR3 comprises 16 residues. Libraries were prepared by immunoSEQ multiplex PCR; TCRdb keeps only in-frame clonotypes and omits some of them. The sample consists of fewer than 350,000 clones, roughly 89% of them appearing once. The source of this sequence is a man aged 55-75 years who had recovered from COVID-19. The chain is built from TRBV24-1 and TRBJ2-1; a weak D match, TRBD2 (6 bases). Specimen: PBMCs or T cells enriched from blood (not recorded which). The CDR3 spells CATSDLQPGAYNEQFF. DNA of the CDR3: TGTGCCACCAGTGATTTGCAACCGGGAGCCTACAATGAGCAGTTCTTC.